This T cell receptor beta chain was retrieved from a study of metastatic and nonmetastatic thyroid tumors. Across the whole study: Malignant thyroid and benign thyroid patients provided blood and tumor or nodule tissue whose repertoires were compared.

Among the patients, none had received any treatment before thyroid surgery. Broader study findings: It was reported that TCR beta diversity was significantly higher in malignant thyroid tumors than benign nodules, in blood and tumor.

With regard to this clone: Its antigen is not known. The conserved closing phenylalanine or tryptophan is absent in this CDR3, likely reflecting a read error. The same CDR3 also results from other DNA sequences found in this sample.

Per the authors' pipeline: To classify distant metastasis in papillary thyroid cancer, a model was built from CDR3 differences across clinicopathological groups. TCRdb reprocessed the PCR reads via MiXCR. The V and J calls here are based on TCRdb, not the publication. This sample has some 7,900 clones, with 26% found just once. V lost 1 base and J 5 bases, leaving 11 bases between the germline ends. CDR1 is SEHNR, CDR2 FQNEAQ, per germline (reference sequence). CDR3 length equals 14 residues. This receptor was obtained from a female donor with papillary thyroid cancer or a benign thyroid nodule (not recorded which). Some clones in this sample may be carry-over from other donors' samples. This rearrangement joins TRBV7-9 to TRBJ2-5; D possibly corresponds to TRBD2 (7 bases). Sequencing was carried out using adjacent normal tissue. The CDR3 region is CASSLGGGPETQYL. CDR3 nucleotide sequence: TGTGCCAGCAGCTTAGGGGGGGGCCCCGAGACCCAGTACCTT.